Sequencing of this T cell receptor (beta chain) was carried out in a study of T-cell memory formation after mild COVID-19. There are 14 residues in the CDR3. V was pared by 2 bases and J by 3 bases, with 10 bases between. Germline CDR1 is SGHAT and CDR2 is FQNNGV. Findings and caveats of the study: Prior to infection, memory already included some responding clones, suggesting cross-reactive memory joined. The study found balanced CD4/CD8 in clones contracting day 15 to 85 and a CD4+ lean in later expanders. The main location of contracting CD4+ clones was CM and EM, and that of contracting CD8+ clones was EMRA.

This clonotype was observed a handful of times. Its antigen remains unidentified. TCRdb analysed the 5' RACE reads with MiXCR anew, one entry per CDR3 protein. Of 550,000 to 600,000 distinct CDR3 sequences in the sample, around 15% are singletons; the top ten hold just over 8%. The clonotype originates from an adult woman who had mild COVID-19 (a few samples of this study predate the infection). Cell type and time point are not known. The sequenced sample consisted of PBMCs or a T cell subset sorted from them (not recorded which). This chain joins TRBV11-2 and TRBJ1-1; D call uncertain. Here the CDR3 DNA reads TGTGCCAGCAGCTTACTGGACGTACACACTGAAGCTTTCTTT. The encoded protein is CASSLLDVHTEAFF.